This TCR beta chain was obtained from a study of OX40 agonist ivuxolimab in advanced cancers. The overall study: Patients were roughly 87% male with ages roughly 20 to 90, mean 60. Partial responses were achieved by three patients, of whom one had hepatocellular carcinoma and two had cutaneous melanoma. Study-level findings and limits: Normalized T-cell clonal expansion was also low in some nonresponders.

A word on this clone: As yet, its antigen is unknown.

Trimming cost V 0 bases and J 4 bases, with 15 bases left between them. CDR3 length equals 16 residues. The germline V gene encodes CDR1 SGHNT and CDR2 YYREEE (reference sequence). The method was immunoSEQ multiplex PCR; TCRdb's version includes in-frame clones alone and lacks a portion of them. The sample lists approximately 90,000 clones, roughly 85% seen once, with less than 1.5% in the top ten. This rearrangement joins TRBV5-4 to TRBJ2-3, with a tentative D call TRBD2 (5 bases). The clonotype comes from an adult with an advanced solid tumor such as melanoma, head and neck, liver or kidney cancer. Source: CD4+ or CD8+ T cells sorted from blood, taken in a trial of the OX40 agonist ivuxolimab. The CDR3, as DNA: TGTGCCAGCAGCTTGGGGGTAGCGATTCCTCCAGATACGCAGTATTTT. As protein: CASSLGVAIPPDTQYF.